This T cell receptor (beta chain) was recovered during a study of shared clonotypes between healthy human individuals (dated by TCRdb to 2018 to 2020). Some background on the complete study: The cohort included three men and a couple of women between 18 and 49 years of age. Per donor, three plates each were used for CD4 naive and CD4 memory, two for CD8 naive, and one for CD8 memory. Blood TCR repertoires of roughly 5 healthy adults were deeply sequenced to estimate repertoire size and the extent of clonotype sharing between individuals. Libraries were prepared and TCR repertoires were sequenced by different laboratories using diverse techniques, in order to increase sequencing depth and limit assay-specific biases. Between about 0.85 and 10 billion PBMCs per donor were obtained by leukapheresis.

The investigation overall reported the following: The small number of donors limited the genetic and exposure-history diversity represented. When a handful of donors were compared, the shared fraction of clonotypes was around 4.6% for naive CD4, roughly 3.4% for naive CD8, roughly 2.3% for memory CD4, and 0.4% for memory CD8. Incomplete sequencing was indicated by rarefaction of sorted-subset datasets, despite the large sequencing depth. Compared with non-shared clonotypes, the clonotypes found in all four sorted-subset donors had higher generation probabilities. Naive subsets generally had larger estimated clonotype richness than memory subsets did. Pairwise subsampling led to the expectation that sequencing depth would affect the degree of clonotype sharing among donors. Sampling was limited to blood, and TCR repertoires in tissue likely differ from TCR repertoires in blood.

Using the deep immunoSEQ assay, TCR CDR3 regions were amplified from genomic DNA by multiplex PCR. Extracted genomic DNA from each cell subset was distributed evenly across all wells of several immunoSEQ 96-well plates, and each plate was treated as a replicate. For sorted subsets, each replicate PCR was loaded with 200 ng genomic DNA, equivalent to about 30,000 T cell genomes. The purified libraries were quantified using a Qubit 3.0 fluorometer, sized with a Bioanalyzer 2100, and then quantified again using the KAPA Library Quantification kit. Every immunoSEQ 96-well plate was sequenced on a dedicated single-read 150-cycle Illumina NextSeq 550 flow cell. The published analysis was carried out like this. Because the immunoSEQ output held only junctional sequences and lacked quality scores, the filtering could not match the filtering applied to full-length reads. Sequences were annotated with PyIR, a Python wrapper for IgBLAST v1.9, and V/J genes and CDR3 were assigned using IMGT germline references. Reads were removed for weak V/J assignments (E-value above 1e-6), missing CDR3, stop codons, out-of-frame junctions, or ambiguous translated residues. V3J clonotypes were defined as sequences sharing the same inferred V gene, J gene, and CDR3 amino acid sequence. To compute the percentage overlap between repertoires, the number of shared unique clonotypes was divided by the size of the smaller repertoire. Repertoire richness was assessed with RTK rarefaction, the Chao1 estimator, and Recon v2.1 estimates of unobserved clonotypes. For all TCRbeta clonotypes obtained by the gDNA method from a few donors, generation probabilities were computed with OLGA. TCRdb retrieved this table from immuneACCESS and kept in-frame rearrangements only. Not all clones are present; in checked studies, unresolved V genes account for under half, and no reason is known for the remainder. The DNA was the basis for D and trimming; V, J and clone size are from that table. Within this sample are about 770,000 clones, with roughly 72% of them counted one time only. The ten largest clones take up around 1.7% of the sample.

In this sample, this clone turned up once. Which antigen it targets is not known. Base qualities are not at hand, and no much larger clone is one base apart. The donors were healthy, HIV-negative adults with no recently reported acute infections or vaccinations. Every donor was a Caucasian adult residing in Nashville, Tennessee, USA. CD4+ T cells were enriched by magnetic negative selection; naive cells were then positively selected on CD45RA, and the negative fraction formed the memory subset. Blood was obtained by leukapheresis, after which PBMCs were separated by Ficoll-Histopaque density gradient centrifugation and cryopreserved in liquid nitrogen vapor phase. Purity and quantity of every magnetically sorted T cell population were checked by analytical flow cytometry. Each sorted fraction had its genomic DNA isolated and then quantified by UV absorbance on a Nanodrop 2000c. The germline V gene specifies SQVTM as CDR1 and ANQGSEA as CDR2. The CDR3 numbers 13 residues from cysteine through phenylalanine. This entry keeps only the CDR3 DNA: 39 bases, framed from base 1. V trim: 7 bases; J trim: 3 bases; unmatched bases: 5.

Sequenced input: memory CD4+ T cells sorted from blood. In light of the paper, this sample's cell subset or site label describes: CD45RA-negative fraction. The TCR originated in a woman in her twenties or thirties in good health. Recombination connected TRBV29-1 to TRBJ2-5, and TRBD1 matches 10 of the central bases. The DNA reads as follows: TGCAGCGCCGGACAGGGGGACGAAGAGACCCAGTACTTC. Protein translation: CSAGQGDEETQYF. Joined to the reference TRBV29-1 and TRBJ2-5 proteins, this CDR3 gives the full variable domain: SAVISQKPSRDICQRGTSLTIQCQVDSQVTMMFWYRQQPGQSLTLIATANQGSEATYESGFVIDKFPISRPNLTFSTLTVSNMSPEDSSIYLCSAGQGDEETQYFGPGTRLLVL.